The sequence of this TCR beta chain was determined in a study of T cells after yellow fever vaccination. In the study overall: Each low-cell-number fraction was prepared by means of SMART-Seq v4 Ultra Low Input. Study observations and caveats: Although the secondary response was weaker, it peaked faster, at day 5 versus 15. Clones that expanded after primary vaccination mostly reappeared after the booster (roughly 95% CD4, roughly 87% CD8).

The CDR3 is 16 residues long. Losses at the gene ends were 0 bases for V and 5 bases for J; bases not matched to a gene: 4. Germline assignment: CDR1 MNHEY and CDR2 SVGEGT. About this clonotype: Antigen unknown.

Researchers made TCR cDNA using 5'RACE template switching, and this step added a universal primer site and UMIs. One entry per CDR3 protein results from TCRdb running MiXCR on the 5' RACE reads. The table has under 500,000 distinct CDR3 sequences, around 20% seen once. This sequence originates from a man younger than 30 who received the YFV17D yellow fever vaccine. The rearrangement uses TRBV6-2 or TRBV6-3 and TRBJ2-5, with TRBD1 matching 12 bases. Material: PBMCs, obtained before the yellow fever booster vaccination. In DNA form, the CDR3 reads TGTGCCAGCAGTTACTCCAGGGACAGGGGGCAGGAGACCCAGTACTTC. Protein product: CASSYSRDRGQETQYF.